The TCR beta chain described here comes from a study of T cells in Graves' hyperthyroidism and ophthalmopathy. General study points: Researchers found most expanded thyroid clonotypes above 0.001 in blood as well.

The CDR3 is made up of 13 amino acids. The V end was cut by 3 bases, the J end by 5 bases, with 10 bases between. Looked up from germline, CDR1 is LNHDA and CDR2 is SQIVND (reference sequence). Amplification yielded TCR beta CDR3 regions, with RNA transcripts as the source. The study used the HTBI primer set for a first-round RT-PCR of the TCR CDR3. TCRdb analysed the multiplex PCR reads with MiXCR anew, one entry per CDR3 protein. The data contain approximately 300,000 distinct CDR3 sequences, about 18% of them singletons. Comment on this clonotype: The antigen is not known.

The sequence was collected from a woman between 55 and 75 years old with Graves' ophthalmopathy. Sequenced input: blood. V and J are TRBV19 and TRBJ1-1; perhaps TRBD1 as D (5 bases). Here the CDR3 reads CASSIRVLTEAFF. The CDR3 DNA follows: TGTGCCAGTAGTATCAGGGTTTTGACTGAAGCTTTCTTT. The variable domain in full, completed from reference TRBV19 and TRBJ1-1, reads DGGITQSPKYLFRKEGQNVTLSCEQNLNHDAMYWYRQDPGQGLRLIYYSQIVNDFQKGDIAEGYSVSREKKESFPLTVTSAQKNPTAFYLCASSIRVLTEAFFGQGTRLTVV.